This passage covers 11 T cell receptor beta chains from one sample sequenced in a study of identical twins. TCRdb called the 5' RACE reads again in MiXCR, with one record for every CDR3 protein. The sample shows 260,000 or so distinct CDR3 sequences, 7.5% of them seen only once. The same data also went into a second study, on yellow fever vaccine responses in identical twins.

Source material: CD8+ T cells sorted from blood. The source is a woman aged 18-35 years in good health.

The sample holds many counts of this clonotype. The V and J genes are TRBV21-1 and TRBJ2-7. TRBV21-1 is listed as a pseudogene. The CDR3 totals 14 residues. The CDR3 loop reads CASSKVGRSYEQYV. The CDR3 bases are TGTGCCAGCAGCAAAGTCGGACGGAGCTACGAGCAGTACGTC.

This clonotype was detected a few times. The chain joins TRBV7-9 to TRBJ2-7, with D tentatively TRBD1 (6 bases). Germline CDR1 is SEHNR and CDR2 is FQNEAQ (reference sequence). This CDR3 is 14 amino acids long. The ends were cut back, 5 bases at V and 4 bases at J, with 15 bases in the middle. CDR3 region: CASSGTGHQYEQYF. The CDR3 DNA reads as TGTGCCAGCAGCGGAACGGGACACCAATACGAGCAGTACTTC.

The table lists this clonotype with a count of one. This CDR3 reads CASNRTREGPDEQFF. The DNA for the CDR3 is TGTGCCAGCAACCGTACGCGGGAGGGCCCGGATGAGCAGTTCTTC. The gene calls are TRBV7-9 and TRBJ2-1; 9 bases match TRBD2. Trimming removed 7 bases from V and 8 bases from J; junction bases left unmatched: 12. Germline V lookup: CDR1 SEHNR, CDR2 FQNEAQ (reference sequence). This CDR3 is built from 15 residues.

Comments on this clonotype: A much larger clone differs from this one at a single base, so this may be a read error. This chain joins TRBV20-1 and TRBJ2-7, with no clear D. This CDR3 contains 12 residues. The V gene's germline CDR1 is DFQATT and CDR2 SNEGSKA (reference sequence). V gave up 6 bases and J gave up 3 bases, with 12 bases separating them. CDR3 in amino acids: CSACDWDYEQYV. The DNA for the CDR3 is TGCAGTGCCTGTGACTGGGACTACGAGCAGTACGTC.

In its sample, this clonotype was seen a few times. The CDR3 nucleotides read TGCAGCGTACTACAGTTAGGTTTGCAGGCTTTCTTT. Translation: CSVLQLGLQAFF. The chain couples TRBV29-1 to TRBJ1-1; D gene unclear. CDR1 is SQVTM and CDR2 is ANQGSEA in the germline V gene. With 6 bases removed from V and 11 bases from J, the gap between germline ends came to 19 bases. The CDR3 has 12 residues.

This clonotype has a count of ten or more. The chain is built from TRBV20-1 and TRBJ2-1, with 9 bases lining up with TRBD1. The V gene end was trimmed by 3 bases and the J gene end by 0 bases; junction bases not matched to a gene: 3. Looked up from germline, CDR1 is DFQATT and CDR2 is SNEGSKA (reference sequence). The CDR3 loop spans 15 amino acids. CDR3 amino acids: CSARLQGASYNEQFF. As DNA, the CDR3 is TGCAGTGCTAGGTTACAGGGGGCCTCCTACAATGAGCAGTTCTTC.

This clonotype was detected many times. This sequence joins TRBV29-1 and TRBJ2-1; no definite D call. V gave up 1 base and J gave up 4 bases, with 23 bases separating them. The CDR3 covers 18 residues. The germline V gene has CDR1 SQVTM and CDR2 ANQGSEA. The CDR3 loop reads CSVEGIVEPVFEYNEQFF. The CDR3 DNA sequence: TGCAGCGTTGAAGGAATCGTGGAACCTGTCTTCGAGTACAATGAGCAGTTCTTC.

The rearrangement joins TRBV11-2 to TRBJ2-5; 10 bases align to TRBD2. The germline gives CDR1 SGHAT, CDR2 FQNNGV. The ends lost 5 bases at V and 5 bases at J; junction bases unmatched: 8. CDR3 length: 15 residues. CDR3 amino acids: CASSPWGSGRETQYF. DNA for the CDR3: TGTGCCAGCAGCCCCTGGGGTAGCGGGAGGGAGACCCAGTACTTC.

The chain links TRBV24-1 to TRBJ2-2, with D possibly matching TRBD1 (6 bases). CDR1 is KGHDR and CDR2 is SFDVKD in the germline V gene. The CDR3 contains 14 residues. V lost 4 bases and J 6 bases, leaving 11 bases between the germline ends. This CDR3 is CATSDRTGSGELFF. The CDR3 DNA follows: TGTGCCACCAGTGACCGAACAGGGTCCGGGGAGCTGTTTTTT.

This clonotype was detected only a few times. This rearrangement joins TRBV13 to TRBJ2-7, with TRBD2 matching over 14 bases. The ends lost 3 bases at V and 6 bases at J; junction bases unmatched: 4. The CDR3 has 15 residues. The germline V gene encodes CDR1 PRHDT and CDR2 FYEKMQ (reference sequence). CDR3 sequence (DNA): TGTGCCAGCAGCTTGGGACTAGCGGGAGAGTTCGAGCAGTACTTC. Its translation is CASSLGLAGEFEQYF.

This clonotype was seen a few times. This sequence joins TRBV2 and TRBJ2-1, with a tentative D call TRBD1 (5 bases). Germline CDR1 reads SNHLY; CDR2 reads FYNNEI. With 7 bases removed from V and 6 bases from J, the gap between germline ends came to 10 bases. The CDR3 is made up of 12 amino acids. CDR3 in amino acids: CASMGRPNEQFF. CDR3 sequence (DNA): TGTGCCAGCATGGGGCGACCCAATGAGCAGTTCTTC.